The 30 T cell receptor beta chains below all came from one sample that was sequenced in a study of shared clonotypes between healthy human individuals. The table came from immunoSEQ multiplex PCR; TCRdb's copy has only in-frame clones and leaves some out. The table lists millions of clones, roughly 94% of them singletons. Sequencing was carried out using naive CD4+ T cells sorted from blood. Indicated subset: CD45RA+ positively selected. Every receptor here comes from a man between 18 and 35 years old in good health.

The chain couples TRBV30 to TRBJ1-1; the match to TRBD1 covers 10 bases. The CDR3 has 14 residues. The V segment lost 0 bases and the J segment 6 bases; nucleotides outside the gene matches: 4. Germline-derived CDR1 and CDR2 are GTSNPN and SVGIG (reference sequence). The CDR3 sequence is CAWSVIGQGAEAFF. The DNA of the CDR3 is TGTGCCTGGAGTGTAATCGGACAGGGGGCTGAAGCTTTCTTT. Full variable domain (missing parts from reference TRBV30 and TRBJ1-1): SQTIHQWPATLVQPVGSPLSLECTVEGTSNPNLYWYRQAAGRGLQLLFYSVGIGQISSEVPQNLSASRPQDRQFILSSKKLLLSDSGFYLCAWSVIGQGAEAFFGQGTRLTVV.

The genes are TRBV5-4 and TRBJ2-5; TRBD2 might be the D (6 bases). CDR1 is SGHNT, CDR2 YYREEE, per germline (reference sequence). The CDR3 loop spans 14 amino acids. The ends were cut back, 4 bases at V and 3 bases at J, with 13 bases in the middle. The CDR3 sequence is CASSQRDLEETQYF. Here the CDR3 DNA reads TGTGCCAGCAGCCAACGGGACTTGGAAGAGACCCAGTACTTC.

CDR3 coding DNA: TGTGCCAGCAGGCCCCTGTCGGGGAAAAACATTCAGTACTTC. This translates into CASRPLSGKNIQYF. This rearrangement joins TRBV6-1 to TRBJ2-4, with D possibly matching TRBD2 (5 bases). Trimming stripped 6 bases from V and 4 bases from J, with 13 bases between. The CDR3 is 14 amino acids. Germline lookup yields CDR1 MNHNS and CDR2 SASEGT.

The chain is built from TRBV27 and TRBJ1-2, with D unresolved. Per germline, CDR1 MNHEY and CDR2 SMNVEV (reference sequence). The CDR3 has 15 amino acids. V was cut by 0 bases and J by 1 base, with 9 bases left in between. The CDR3 DNA follows: TGTGCCAGCAGTTTATCTCAAACATATAACTATGGCTACACCTTC. Its translation is CASSLSQTYNYGYTF.

The chain combines TRBV18 with TRBJ2-3, with 11 bases identical to TRBD2. Losses at the gene ends were 5 bases for V and 0 bases for J; bases not matched to a gene: 1. Germline V CDR1 and CDR2: KGHSH, LQKENI. The CDR3 runs 15 residues. CDR3 DNA: TGTGCCAGCTCATGGACTAGCGGGAGCACAGATACGCAGTATTTT. Amino acid sequence: CASSWTSGSTDTQYF.

The genes are TRBV2 and TRBJ1-1; TRBD1 might be the D (6 bases). This CDR3 is 13 amino acids long. With 8 bases removed from V and 3 bases from J, the gap between germline ends came to 13 bases. The germline V gene has CDR1 SNHLY and CDR2 FYNNEI. CDR3 bases: TGTGCCAGCGGCAGACAGGCCTACACTGAAGCTTTCTTT. This sequence encodes CASGRQAYTEAFF. Full variable domain (missing parts from reference TRBV2 and TRBJ1-1): EPEVTQTPSHQVTQMGQEVILRCVPISNHLYFYWYRQILGQKVEFLVSFYNNEISEKSEIFDDQFSVERPDGSNFTLKIRSTKLEDSAMYFCASGRQAYTEAFFGQGTRLTVV.

This clone was recorded only once. The rearrangement joins TRBV6-1 to TRBJ2-7; 9 bases are a match to TRBD1. The CDR3 consists of 14 residues. From germline, CDR1 is MNHNS and CDR2 SASEGT. J gave up 4 bases and V 6 bases, and 7 bases lay outside the gene matches. DNA of the CDR3: TGTGCCAGCAGGTCCGGGACAGGGCCATACGAGCAGTACTTC. Residues: CASRSGTGPYEQYF.

Regarding this clone: The same CDR3 arises from other DNA sequences in this sample as well. The V and J genes are TRBV5-4 and TRBJ2-7, with TRBD2 matching 10 bases. After removal of 0 bases from V and 5 bases from J, the junction contained 2 bases not matched to a gene. Germline V gene lookup returns CDR1 SGHNT and CDR2 YYREEE (reference sequence). The CDR3 has 14 residues. CDR3 coding DNA: TGTGCCAGCAGCTTGGGGCTAGCGGGAGACGAGCAGTACTTC. Amino acids: CASSLGLAGDEQYF.

The chain joins TRBV19 to TRBJ2-5; TRBD1 aligns across 8 bases. Trimming removed 7 bases from V and 1 base from J; junction bases left unmatched: 8. The CDR3 length is 15 residues. Looked up from germline, CDR1 is LNHDA and CDR2 is SQIVND (reference sequence). The CDR3 here is CASTRSDRGQETQYF. The CDR3 bases are TGTGCCAGTACCCGTTCCGACAGGGGCCAAGAGACCCAGTACTTC.

This chain links TRBV6-5 with TRBJ1-2, with no clear D. Deletions cut 7 bases from V and 7 bases from J, with 13 bases between. From germline, CDR1 is MNHEY and CDR2 SVGAGI. The length of the CDR3 is 12 residues. The DNA for the CDR3 is TGTGCCAGCAATACCGGAAGGGCTGGCTACACCTTC. Amino acid sequence: CASNTGRAGYTF.

About this clone: This same CDR3 is encoded by further DNA sequences in the sample. The chain combines TRBV14 with TRBJ2-3; D unclear. Looked up from germline, CDR1 is SGHDN and CDR2 is FVKESK. V was clipped by 1 base and J by 3 bases, with 5 bases between them. The CDR3 spans 13 residues. This CDR3 is CASSQVRTDTQYF. As DNA, the CDR3 is TGTGCCAGCAGCCAAGTCAGAACAGATACGCAGTATTTT.

A few counts support this clone. This sequence joins TRBV6-5 and TRBJ2-5; the match to TRBD2 covers 8 bases. The J call may be in error: the DNA end matches TRBJ2-7 better. CDR1 is MNHEY, CDR2 SVGAGI, per germline. CDR3 length equals 14 residues. The CDR3 bases are TGTGCCAGCAGTTACAGCGGGAGAGCCTACGAGCAGTACTTC. This sequence encodes CASSYSGRAYEQYF.

Concerning this clone itself: One end of the junction does not line up with germline, which may come from a read error. This chain links TRBV28 with TRBJ2-5; 7 positions match TRBD1. CDR1 is MDHEN, CDR2 SYDVKM, per germline. The CDR3 loop spans 11 amino acids. CDR3 region: CASSFDRAQHF. The CDR3 DNA reads TGTGCCAGCAGTTTTGACAGGGCACAGCACTTC.

This sequence joins TRBV11-2 and TRBJ1-1; TRBD1 agrees at 8 bases. The germline V gene encodes CDR1 SGHAT and CDR2 FQNNGV. The CDR3 sequence is 17 residues long. The V gene end was trimmed by 2 bases and the J gene end by 1 base; junction bases not matched to a gene: 9. The CDR3 bases are TGTGCCAGCAGCTTACTCGTCAGGGGGCCCGGGAACACTGAAGCTTTCTTT. Protein sequence: CASSLLVRGPGNTEAFF.

The chain recombines TRBV23-1 with TRBJ1-2; 9 bases are a match to TRBD1. TRBV23-1 is known as an ORF, though its function is uncertain. V dropped 7 bases and J dropped 0; count of bases not matched to a gene: 12. The CDR3 loop spans 17 amino acids. CDR3 in amino acids: CASTTRDRAFPNYGYTF. The CDR3 nucleotides are TGCGCCAGCACAACCCGGGACAGGGCCTTTCCTAACTATGGCTACACCTTC.

This chain connects TRBV5-4 to TRBJ1-3; no clear D. V lost 0 bases and J lost 3, with 7 bases in between. This CDR3 has 14 amino acids. Germline loops: CDR1 SGHNT, CDR2 YYREEE (reference sequence). The CDR3 DNA reads as TGTGCCAGCAGCTTGGATCGTATTGGAAACACCATATATTTT. Translating it yields CASSLDRIGNTIYF.

For this clone: This sample includes further DNA sequences coding for the same CDR3. The chain combines TRBV5-1 with TRBJ2-3; D is unresolved. V was clipped by 2 bases and J by 0 bases, with 4 bases between them. The CDR3 is 13 amino acids. CDR1 is SGHRS and CDR2 is YFSETQ in the germline V gene. The CDR3 DNA reads as TGCGCCAGCAGCTTAAGTAGCACAGATACGCAGTATTTT. It is translated as CASSLSSTDTQYF. The whole variable domain, filled in from reference TRBV5-1 and TRBJ2-3, reads KAGVTQTPRYLIKTRGQQVTLSCSPISGHRSVSWYQQTPGQGLQFLFEYFSETQRNKGNFPGRFSGRQFSNSRSEMNVSTLELGDSALYLCASSLSSTDTQYFGPGTRLTVL.

The rearrangement links TRBV4-1 to TRBJ2-1, with D perhaps being TRBD1 or TRBD2 (5 bases each). CDR3 length: 14 residues. Trimming took 2 bases from V and 12 from J, leaving 17 bases between them. Germline assignment: CDR1 MGHRA and CDR2 YSYEKL. CDR3 DNA sequence: TGCGCCAGCAGCCAACCCCAACTAGGACACAGGCAGTTCTTC. Translated: CASSQPQLGHRQFF.

The gene calls are TRBV4-1 and TRBJ1-3; no definite D call. Trimming stripped 4 bases from V and 7 bases from J, with 8 bases between. The CDR3 contains 12 residues. CDR1 and CDR2 (germline): MGHRA, YSYEKL. The CDR3 nucleotides read TGCGCCAGCAGCCCCCCCACCAACACCATATATTTT. This sequence encodes CASSPPTNTIYF.

As regards this clone: Other DNA sequences in this specimen translate into the identical CDR3. V gene TRBV18 combines with J gene TRBJ1-5, with D possibly matching TRBD1 (6 bases). V was pared by 4 bases and J by 4 bases, with 8 bases between. The CDR3 is 13 residues long. Germline CDR1 KGHSH, CDR2 LQKENI. The DNA for the CDR3 is TGTGCCAGCTCACTAGACAGGAATCAGCCCCAGCATTTT. It specifies CASSLDRNQPQHF. The full variable domain, with the rest looked up from reference TRBV18 and TRBJ1-5, is NAGVMQNPRHLVRRRGQEARLRCSPMKGHSHVYWYRQLPEEGLKFMVYLQKENIIDESGMPKERFSAEFPKEGPSILRIQQVVRGDSAAYFCASSLDRNQPQHFGDGTRLSIL.

The rearrangement joins TRBV12-5 to TRBJ2-1; 16 bases match TRBD2. Germline loops: CDR1 LGHNT, CDR2 FRNRAP. The CDR3 runs 16 residues. Trimming removed 5 bases from V and 7 bases from J; junction bases left unmatched: 5. The CDR3 nucleotides are TGTGCTAGTGGTCCGGGACTAGCGGGAGGGTGGAATGAGCAGTTCTTC. This gives the protein CASGPGLAGGWNEQFF.

The chain uses TRBV11-1 and TRBJ2-7; 7 bases line up with TRBD1. The CDR3 is 16 residues long. The germline CDR1 and CDR2 sequences are SGHAT and FQDESV (reference sequence). V lost 4 bases to trimming and J lost 4 bases; unmatched junction nucleotides: 13. CDR3 in DNA: TGTGCCAGCAGCTCAATTGGCCATACAGGGGAATACGAGCAGTACTTC. Translated: CASSSIGHTGEYEQYF.

This clone was observed once. The genes are TRBV7-9 and TRBJ2-7, with 7 bases that match TRBD1. The junction had 8 bases not matched to a gene; V was cut back by 4 bases and J by 2 bases. Germline V gives CDR1 SEHNR, CDR2 FQNEAQ (reference sequence). The CDR3 runs to 15 residues. The CDR3 DNA follows: TGTGCCAGCAGCTCCACCGGGACAGCGACCTACGAGCAGTACTTC. This sequence encodes CASSSTGTATYEQYF.

The J gene is TRBJ1-5, the V gene TRBV11-2; D is unclear. Germline V gene sequence: CDR1 SGHAT, CDR2 FQNNGV. The V end lost 1 base, the J end lost 1 base, and 14 bases lay between the germline ends. The CDR3 has 17 amino acids. This chain's CDR3 is CASSLAPQGLSNQPQHF. The CDR3 nucleotides read TGTGCCAGCAGCTTAGCGCCCCAAGGGTTAAGCAATCAGCCCCAGCATTTT.

The V gene is TRBV11-3, the J gene TRBJ2-7, with unresolved D. The CDR3 has 14 residues. V was shortened by 3 bases and J by 3 bases, with 12 bases between the two germline ends. Germline-derived CDR1 and CDR2 are SGHNT and YENEEA. DNA for the CDR3: TGTGCCAGCAGCTTTGACGGAGAGAACTACGAGCAGTACTTC. It codes for CASSFDGENYEQYF.

Of note for this clone: Distinct nucleotide sequences in the sample also encode this CDR3. This sequence joins TRBV18 and TRBJ2-3, with D possibly matching TRBD1 (5 bases). The CDR3 spans 15 residues. Trimming took off 0 bases at V and 1 base at J, with 8 bases between the two ends. CDR1 is KGHSH and CDR2 is LQKENI in the germline V gene. CDR3 nucleotide sequence: TGTGCCAGCTCACCACCGTCCAGGGGCACAGATACGCAGTATTTT. It specifies CASSPPSRGTDTQYF. Filled out from reference TRBV18 and TRBJ2-3, the complete variable domain reads NAGVMQNPRHLVRRRGQEARLRCSPMKGHSHVYWYRQLPEEGLKFMVYLQKENIIDESGMPKERFSAEFPKEGPSILRIQQVVRGDSAAYFCASSPPSRGTDTQYFGPGTRLTVL.

The chain is built from TRBV30 and TRBJ2-5; D call uncertain. The J call may be mistaken, given a closer DNA end match to TRBJ2-7. From germline, CDR1 is GTSNPN and CDR2 SVGIG (reference sequence). The CDR3 has 14 amino acids. CDR3 nucleotide sequence: TGTGCCTGGAGTCTGTGGCAGACCTCCTACGAGCAGTACTTC. This sequence encodes CAWSLWQTSYEQYF.

The chain joins TRBV15 to TRBJ1-4; 7 bases line up with TRBD1. The CDR3 loop spans 16 amino acids. The germline V gene has CDR1 LNHNV and CDR2 YYDKDF (reference sequence). V gave up 2 bases and J gave up 8 bases; unmatched junction bases: 11. The CDR3 spells CATSRLSGTVGEKLFF. In DNA, the CDR3 is TGTGCCACCAGCAGACTTAGCGGGACAGTCGGAGAAAAACTGTTTTTT.

The chain recombines TRBV21-1 with TRBJ1-1; the table gives TRBD1 as D, unverified against the DNA. TRBV21-1 is a pseudogene locus. CDR3 length: 15 residues. The CDR3 sequence is CASNRDRSLNTEAFF. The CDR3 DNA reads TGTGCCAGCAACCGGGACAGGTCTTTGAATACTGAAGCTTTCTTT.

The chain employs TRBV5-4 and TRBJ2-5; 7 nucleotides line up with TRBD2. Germline V gene lookup returns CDR1 SGHNT and CDR2 YYREEE (reference sequence). This CDR3 has 15 amino acids. With V trimmed by 4 bases and J by 5 bases, 11 bases remained unmatched. CDR3 sequence: CASSLTASGWETQYF. The CDR3, as DNA: TGTGCCAGCAGCCTGACGGCTAGCGGCTGGGAGACCCAGTACTTC.